These T cell receptor beta chains were read from a single sample in a study of blood T cell repertoires in COVID-19. The table came from immunoSEQ multiplex PCR; TCRdb's copy has only in-frame clones and leaves some out. The repertoire holds roughly 61,000 clones, with over 65% as singletons. The sample taken for sequencing was peripheral blood. The receptors stem from a man aged 35 to 55 with active COVID-19. Both conserved end residues are part of each CDR3. A D gene is named only where the DNA matches it firmly. Only part of the rows carry a size: once, few, many, or a class if the clone is expanded.

TRBD2	few	TRBV6-5	TRBJ2-7	CASSPRTSKSYEQYF	TGTGCCAGCAGTCCCCGGACTAGCAAGTCCTACGAGCAGTACTTC
TRBD1	few	TRBV30	TRBJ1-2	CAWSLWDRGPGGYTF	TGTGCCTGGAGTCTGTGGGACAGGGGGCCTGGTGGCTACACCTTC
.	few	TRBV28	TRBJ2-7	CASRGHAGTGPYEQYF	TGTGCCAGCAGAGGTCATGCGGGGACGGGCCCCTACGAGCAGTACTTC
.	once	TRBV19	TRBJ2-6	CASSTVIGANVLTF	TGTGCCAGTAGTACTGTTATTGGGGCCAACGTCCTGACTTTC
.	.	TRBV19	TRBJ1-6	CASSRRQDNSPLHF	TGTGCCAGTAGCAGGAGGCAGGATAATTCACCCCTCCACTTT
TRBD2	.	TRBV4-2	TRBJ2-2	CASSQVIAGESTAAGELFF	TGTGCCAGCAGCCAAGTCATAGCGGGAGAATCCACAGCCGCCGGGGAGCTGTTTTTT
TRBD2	.	TRBV5-1	TRBJ2-3	CASSLSGGRDASTDTQYF	TGCGCCAGCAGCTTATCGGGCGGGAGGGACGCTAGCACAGATACGCAGTATTTT
.	.	TRBV3-1/TRBV3-2	TRBJ2-7	CASSQDLGQGPEQYF	TGTGCCAGCAGCCAAGATTTGGGCCAGGGGCCCGAGCAGTACTTC
.	.	TRBV27	TRBJ1-2	CASSREAPFYSFYGYTF	TGTGCCAGCAGTAGAGAAGCCCCCTTCTACAGTTTCTATGGCTACACCTTC
TRBD2	once	TRBV7-2	TRBJ2-2	CASSLGGAGELFF	TGTGCCAGCAGCCTCGGGGGGGCCGGGGAGCTGTTTTTT
TRBD1	.	TRBV3-1/TRBV3-2	TRBJ1-3	CASSPDRVGSGNTIYF	TGTGCCAGCAGCCCCGACAGGGTTGGCTCTGGAAACACCATATATTTT
TRBD1	.	TRBV5-6	TRBJ1-6	CASSVDRGITSPLHF	TGTGCCAGCAGTGTGGACAGGGGAATAACATCACCCCTCCACTTT
.	.	TRBV21-1	TRBJ2-2	CASGSPGTSGRASRSAGELFF	TGTGCCAGCGGAAGCCCCGGGACTAGCGGGAGGGCCTCTAGGTCGGCCGGGGAGCTGTTTTTT
.	few	TRBV4-1	TRBJ2-4	CASSQGSVPGIRRIAKNIQYF	TGCGCCAGCAGCCAAGGCAGCGTGCCAGGGATTCGACGAATAGCCAAAAACATTCAGTACTTC
.	few	TRBV28	TRBJ2-1	CASSSKNRDSSYNEQFF	TGTGCCAGCAGTTCAAAAAACCGCGATAGCTCCTACAATGAGCAGTTCTTC
.	.	TRBV2	TRBJ1-2	CASRESRPGGSTF	TGTGCCAGCAGGGAAAGCAGACCCGGAGGGTCCACCTTC
TRBD1	.	TRBV19	TRBJ1-2	CASIGDREYTSGYTF	TGTGCCAGTATCGGGGACAGGGAATATACCTCTGGCTACACCTTC
.	.	TRBV11-2	TRBJ1-1	CASRAGGTEAFF	TGTGCCAGCAGGGCGGGGGGCACTGAAGCTTTCTTT
.	once	TRBV7-2	TRBJ1-1	CASSGYGQNTEAFF	TGTGCCAGCAGCGGATACGGACAGAACACTGAAGCTTTCTTT
.	.	TRBV10-1	TRBJ2-1	CASSESGGINEQFF	TGCGCCAGCAGTGAGTCGGGGGGTATCAATGAGCAGTTCTTC
.	once	TRBV21-1	TRBJ2-3	CASSNILRTGYSSTDTQYF	TGTGCCAGCAGCAATATCCTCAGGACAGGGTATTCTAGCACAGATACGCAGTATTTT
TRBD1	.	TRBV10-1	TRBJ2-5	CASSGGGQGYQETQYF	TGCGCCAGCAGTGGGGGGGGACAGGGGTACCAAGAGACCCAGTACTTC
.	once	TRBV19	TRBJ2-1	CATKTPTSNEQFF	TGTGCCACTAAGACTCCGACTAGCAATGAGCAGTTCTTC
.	.	TRBV2	TRBJ2-1	CASRGMAGSSYNEQFF	TGTGCCAGCAGGGGGATGGCGGGAAGCTCCTACAATGAGCAGTTCTTC
.	.	TRBV19	TRBJ1-1	CASSIAGEISLAFF	TGTGCCAGTAGTATAGCCGGGGAAATAAGTCTCGCTTTCTTT
TRBD2	.	TRBV5-4	TRBJ2-3	CASSPEGLADTDTQYF	TGTGCCAGCAGCCCGGAGGGACTAGCGGACACAGATACGCAGTATTTT
.	few	TRBV5-1	TRBJ2-7	CASSLVGTPDEQYF	TGCGCCAGCAGCTTGGTCGGGACTCCTGACGAGCAGTACTTC
TRBD2	.	TRBV13	TRBJ2-5	CASSSTRVRLAGETQYF	TGTGCCAGCAGCTCGACAAGGGTGAGGCTAGCGGGAGAGACCCAGTACTTC
.	.	TRBV11-2	TRBJ1-6	CASSQARGISYNSPLHF	TGTGCCAGCAGCCAAGCCCGGGGAATCTCCTATAATTCACCCCTCCACTTT
.	.	TRBV29-1	TRBJ1-5	CSVVLVGGGLNQPQHF	TGCAGCGTTGTCCTCGTCGGGGGGGGCCTCAATCAGCCCCAGCATTTT
.	.	TRBV28	TRBJ2-3	CASSPTRRSTDTQYF	TGTGCCAGCAGCCCGACTAGGCGGAGCACAGATACGCAGTATTTT
TRBD2	.	TRBV19	TRBJ2-2	CASSTAGDITGELFF	TGTGCCAGTAGTACAGCGGGAGATATCACCGGGGAGCTGTTTTTT
.	.	TRBV19	TRBJ1-3	CASSTPVSSGNTIYF	TGTGCCAGTAGTACCCCGGTATCGTCTGGAAACACCATATATTTT
TRBD1	.	TRBV5-1	TRBJ1-2	CASSLDRGTYGYTF	TGCGCCAGCAGCTTGGACAGGGGTACCTATGGCTACACCTTC
.	.	TRBV18	TRBJ1-5	CASSRRSGNQPQHF	TGTGCCAGCTCACGGCGTTCAGGGAATCAGCCCCAGCATTTT
.	.	TRBV9	TRBJ1-2	CASSVSGQLIYGYTF	TGTGCCAGCAGCGTATCCGGACAGTTAATCTATGGCTACACCTTC
.	.	TRBV6-5	TRBJ1-2	CASSPWGGINYGYTF	TGTGCCAGCAGCCCCTGGGGGGGCATTAACTATGGCTACACCTTC
TRBD1	once	TRBV28	TRBJ2-7	CASSYPGQIYEQYF	TGTGCCAGCAGTTACCCGGGACAGATATACGAGCAGTACTTC
TRBD2	.	TRBV7-6	TRBJ2-3	CASSSYSGSTDTQYF	TGTGCCAGCAGCTCGTATAGCGGGAGCACAGATACGCAGTATTTT
TRBD2	.	TRBV27	TRBJ2-3	CASSRAGGSTDTQYF	TGTGCCAGCAGTCGGGCGGGAGGGAGCACAGATACGCAGTATTTT
.	.	TRBV29-1	TRBJ2-3	CSVGRERDTQYF	TGCAGCGTCGGTCGGGAACGAGATACGCAGTATTTT
TRBD2	once	TRBV27	TRBJ2-1	CASSPALGLAGDSYNEQFF	TGTGCCAGCAGCCCCGCCCTGGGACTAGCGGGGGATTCCTACAATGAGCAGTTCTTC
TRBD2	.	TRBV6-5	TRBJ2-1	CASSYSGGSSYNEQFF	TGTGCCAGCAGTTACTCGGGAGGGAGCTCCTACAATGAGCAGTTCTTC
TRBD2	few	TRBV5-4	TRBJ2-7	CASSPTSGSINEQYF	TGTGCCAGCAGCCCGACTAGCGGGAGTATCAACGAGCAGTACTTC
.	.	TRBV28	TRBJ2-5	CASSLRETQYF	TGTGCCAGCAGTTTGAGGGAGACCCAGTACTTC
TRBD1	.	TRBV18	TRBJ2-7	CASSPTGTDPRYEQYF	TGTGCCAGCTCACCTACTGGGACAGACCCCCGGTACGAGCAGTACTTC
.	.	TRBV10-3	TRBJ1-5	CAISEAGISNQPQHF	TGTGCCATCAGTGAAGCGGGGATTAGCAATCAGCCCCAGCATTTT
.	.	TRBV15	TRBJ2-7	CATSRVMVRGFYEQYF	TGTGCCACCAGCAGAGTGATGGTTCGGGGATTCTACGAGCAGTACTTC
TRBD1	.	TRBV28	TRBJ1-6	CASSPPTGVNSPLHF	TGTGCCAGCAGTCCCCCCACAGGGGTAAATTCACCCCTCCACTTT
.	.	TRBV19	TRBJ1-1	CASSSLSNTEAFF	TGTGCCAGTAGCTCCCTCTCCAACACTGAAGCTTTCTTT